Listed here are 24 T cell receptor beta chains from one sample, sequenced in a study of blood T cell repertoires in COVID-19. Here immunoSEQ multiplex PCR was the method, and the copy in TCRdb shows in-frame clones only, minus some. In the table there are 300,000 to 350,000 clones, around 90% of which are singletons. The material sequenced was peripheral blood. These receptors came from a young man with active or convalescent COVID-19.

V is TRBV19 and J is TRBJ1-5; 7 bases are shared with TRBD1. The CDR3 is made up of 13 amino acids. Per germline, CDR1 LNHDA and CDR2 SQIVND (reference sequence). V lost 9 bases and J lost 7; bases outside the gene matches: 9. The CDR3 nucleotides are TGTGCCAGCAACGACAGGGCACCCCAGCCCCAGCATTTT. It yields the protein CASNDRAPQPQHF.

This clone was recorded many times. The J gene is TRBJ2-3, the V gene TRBV13, with TRBD1 as a possible D gene (6 bases). There are 15 residues in the CDR3. CDR1 is PRHDT and CDR2 is FYEKMQ in the germline V gene (reference sequence). V was shortened by 1 base and J by 1 base, with 9 bases between the two germline ends. The CDR3 reads CASSLVPGGTDTQYF. CDR3 nucleotide sequence: TGTGCCAGCAGCTTAGTCCCAGGGGGCACAGATACGCAGTATTTT.

CDR3 DNA: TGTGCCAGCAGTTACTCGACCCATAGACAAGGCAGCACTGAAGCTTTCTTT. Amino acids: CASSYSTHRQGSTEAFF. The chain employs TRBV6-2 or TRBV6-3 and TRBJ1-1; D remains unclear. This CDR3 contains 17 residues. The germline V gene encodes CDR1 MNHEY and CDR2 SVGEGT. Trimming stripped 0 bases from V and 4 bases from J, with 18 bases between.

V and J are TRBV7-6 and TRBJ2-7; 7 positions match TRBD1. The CDR3 is 17 residues long. Germline assignment: CDR1 SGHVS and CDR2 FNYEAQ. Trimming took 2 bases from V and 0 from J; bases not matched to a gene: 10. The DNA for the CDR3 is TGTGCCAGCAGCTTACCCCGGACAGGAGCGAGCTCCTACGAGCAGTACTTC. Encoded protein: CASSLPRTGASSYEQYF. The complete variable domain, with remaining parts taken from reference TRBV7-6 and TRBJ2-7, reads GAGVSQSPRYKVTKRGQDVALRCDPISGHVSLYWYRQALGQGPEFLTYFNYEAQQDKSGLPNDRFSAERPEGSISTLTIQRTEQRDSAMYRCASSLPRTGASSYEQYFGPGTRLTVT.

The chain links TRBV7-9 to TRBJ2-3, with D maybe TRBD1 (5 bases). Germline V lookup: CDR1 SEHNR, CDR2 FQNEAQ (reference sequence). V shed 5 bases and J shed 1 base, with 13 bases lying between them. The length of the CDR3 is 15 residues. The CDR3 spells CASSPGISGTDTQYF. DNA of the CDR3: TGTGCCAGCAGCCCAGGGATTTCGGGCACAGATACGCAGTATTTT.

V is TRBV29-1 and J is TRBJ2-3; D not resolved. Trimming took 6 bases from V and 6 from J, leaving 13 bases between them. CDR1 is SQVTM, CDR2 ANQGSEA, per germline. This CDR3 has 12 residues. The CDR3 loop is CSVLTYLDTQYF. In DNA, the CDR3 is TGCAGCGTCTTGACATATTTGGATACGCAGTATTTT.

V and J are TRBV2 and TRBJ1-1, with D unclear. The CDR3 length is 13 residues. Germline assignment: CDR1 SNHLY and CDR2 FYNNEI. Trimming pared 8 bases from V and 0 bases from J, leaving 10 bases between. The CDR3 sequence: CASAQEVNTEAFF. Here the CDR3 DNA reads TGTGCCAGCGCCCAAGAGGTGAACACTGAAGCTTTCTTT.

The J gene is TRBJ2-5, the V gene TRBV28; TRBD1 matches 9 bases. Germline loops: CDR1 MDHEN, CDR2 SYDVKM. V shed 7 bases and J 5 bases; nucleotides not matched to a gene: 14. The CDR3 covers 16 residues. The CDR3 loop reads CASTPAGTGNSETQYF. The CDR3 DNA reads as TGTGCCAGCACCCCGGCCGGGACAGGGAATTCGGAGACCCAGTACTTC.

In its sample, this clone was seen a few times. The chain employs TRBV5-6 and TRBJ2-7; TRBD2 agrees at 11 bases. Germline V gene sequence: CDR1 SGHDT, CDR2 YYEEEE. The CDR3 is made up of 14 amino acids. With V trimmed by 0 bases and J by 4 bases, 0 bases remained unmatched. The CDR3 protein is CASSLGTSGYEQYF. Here the CDR3 DNA reads TGTGCCAGCAGCTTGGGGACTAGCGGGTACGAGCAGTACTTC.

The J gene is TRBJ2-2, the V gene TRBV9; 9 bases are a match to TRBD2. Per the germline V gene, CDR1 is SGDLS and CDR2 is YYNGEE. The trim removed 4 bases at V and 0 bases at J, leaving 4 bases unmatched. The CDR3 runs to 16 residues. CDR3 in DNA: TGTGCCAGCAGCCCCCTAGCGGGATCGAACACCGGGGAGCTGTTTTTT. It encodes CASSPLAGSNTGELFF.

CDR3 amino acids: CASSSSSSGRAGADTQYF. The DNA for the CDR3 is TGTGCCAGCAGCTCCTCTAGTAGCGGGCGGGCAGGAGCAGATACGCAGTATTTT. This sequence joins TRBV5-6 and TRBJ2-3; 7 nucleotides agree with TRBD2. Germline-derived CDR1 and CDR2 are SGHDT and YYEEEE. The CDR3 has 18 amino acids. Trimming removed 3 bases from V and 4 bases from J; junction bases left unmatched: 17.

The J gene is TRBJ1-4, the V gene TRBV21-1. TRBV21-1 is a known pseudogene. The CDR3 runs to 16 residues. The CDR3 DNA is TGTGCCAGCAGCAAAGCGCTTTCGGGTCTCGATGAAAAACTGTTTTTT. It yields the protein CASSKALSGLDEKLFF.

With respect to this clone: At one boundary the junction diverges from the germline segment, which might be a read error. The chain combines TRBV29-1 with TRBJ1-2; D is possibly TRBD1 (5 bases). The CDR3 extends over 12 amino acids. Germline CDR1 SQVTM, CDR2 ANQGSEA. The CDR3 sequence: CSVEFRTQQCIF. The CDR3 coding sequence is TGCAGCGTTGAATTTAGGACACAACAATGCATCTTC.

This clone appeared a single time. The chain combines TRBV27 with TRBJ1-1; 9 nucleotides match TRBD1. The CDR3 runs to 13 residues. Trimming cost V 6 bases and J 7 bases; bases outside gene matches: 6. The V gene's germline CDR1 is MNHEY and CDR2 SMNVEV (reference sequence). CDR3 coding DNA: TGTGCCAGCAGCCCCGGGACAGGGCTTGAAGCTTTCTTT. Translating gives CASSPGTGLEAFF.

The V gene is TRBV6-5, the J gene TRBJ2-3; tentatively, D is TRBD2 (6 bases). The length of the CDR3 is 15 residues. Germline lookup yields CDR1 MNHEY and CDR2 SVGAGI. The ends were cut back, 0 bases at V and 0 bases at J, with 7 bases in the middle. CDR3 loop: CASSYSLASTDTQYF. Here the CDR3 DNA reads TGTGCCAGCAGTTACTCGCTAGCGAGCACAGATACGCAGTATTTT.

The chain carries TRBV6-5 and TRBJ1-2; 7 bases align to TRBD1. Germline V gives CDR1 MNHEY, CDR2 SVGAGI. The CDR3 is 13 amino acids. Germline trimming cut 0 bases from V and 6 bases from J; bases unmatched to any gene: 1. In DNA form, the CDR3 reads TGTGCCAGCAGTTACTCTCAGGGGGATGGCTACACCTTC. It is translated as CASSYSQGDGYTF.

This chain connects TRBV9 to TRBJ2-7; 8 nucleotides match TRBD1. CDR3 size: 13 residues. Germline loops: CDR1 SGDLS, CDR2 YYNGEE. Trimming removed 4 bases from V and 3 bases from J; junction bases left unmatched: 3. In nucleotides, the CDR3 is TGTGCCAGCAGCTACGGACAGGGCTACGAGCAGTACTTC. Its translation is CASSYGQGYEQYF.

The chain carries TRBV7-9 and TRBJ1-1, with TRBD1 as a possible D gene (5 bases). Germline loops: CDR1 SEHNR, CDR2 FQNEAQ (reference sequence). The CDR3 loop spans 13 amino acids. The V gene lost 4 bases and the J gene lost 12 bases, with 18 bases spanning the gap. The CDR3 sequence: CASSSQSSRVTFF. CDR3 DNA: TGTGCCAGCAGCTCCCAATCCAGCAGGGTTACTTTCTTT.

The V gene is TRBV5-4, the J gene TRBJ2-1; 8 nucleotides line up with TRBD2. V was pared by 4 bases and J by 7 bases, with 4 bases of the junction left unmatched. CDR3 length: 13 amino acids. Germline V gene lookup returns CDR1 SGHNT and CDR2 YYREEE (reference sequence). The CDR3 DNA follows: TGTGCCAGCAGCCCCGGGGGGGGAAATGAGCAGTTCTTC. Its translation is CASSPGGGNEQFF.

DNA of the CDR3: TGTGCCAGCAGTTCAATAAGAGGGGGGGAGATTACTGAAGCTTTCTTT. Amino acids: CASSSIRGGEITEAFF. The chain couples TRBV6-5 to TRBJ1-1; D is perhaps TRBD1 (6 bases). This CDR3 has 16 residues. V was clipped by 4 bases and J by 5 bases, with 20 bases between them. In germline, CDR1 is MNHEY, CDR2 SVGAGI.

The chain is built from TRBV20-1 and TRBJ1-5; possible D gene TRBD1, 5 bases. Trimming cost V 3 bases and J 5 bases, with 14 bases left between them. This CDR3 has 14 residues. Germline V gene lookup returns CDR1 DFQATT and CDR2 SNEGSKA (reference sequence). The CDR3 nucleotides read TGCAGTGCTAGTGCGGGGGTGCCGCATCAGCCCCAGCATTTT. It is translated as CSASAGVPHQPQHF.

To note about this clone: The same CDR3 is also encoded by other DNA sequences in this sample. The chain carries TRBV5-1 and TRBJ2-7; perhaps TRBD1 as D (6 bases). CDR1 and CDR2 from the germline V gene are SGHRS and YFSETQ. This CDR3 has 13 residues. Trimming stripped 2 bases from V and 3 bases from J, with 9 bases between. Written as DNA, the CDR3 is TGCGCCAGCAGCTTTACAGGGAACTACGAGCAGTACTTC. Its translation is CASSFTGNYEQYF. Full variable domain (missing parts from reference TRBV5-1 and TRBJ2-7): KAGVTQTPRYLIKTRGQQVTLSCSPISGHRSVSWYQQTPGQGLQFLFEYFSETQRNKGNFPGRFSGRQFSNSRSEMNVSTLELGDSALYLCASSFTGNYEQYFGPGTRLTVT.

This sequence joins TRBV19 and TRBJ2-1; 9 bases map to TRBD2. Germline V CDR1 and CDR2: LNHDA, SQIVND (reference sequence). V gave up 6 bases and J gave up 0 bases; unmatched junction bases: 3. This CDR3 spans 15 amino acids. CDR3 residues: CASRGREGSYNEQFF. The CDR3 nucleotides are TGTGCCAGTAGGGGGCGGGAGGGCTCCTACAATGAGCAGTTCTTC.

The rearrangement uses TRBV27 and TRBJ1-1; the match to TRBD1 covers 7 bases. Germline V gene lookup returns CDR1 MNHEY and CDR2 SMNVEV (reference sequence). The CDR3 covers 14 residues. V was clipped by 5 bases and J by 0 bases; unmatched bases: 3. CDR3 DNA: TGTGCCAGCAGTCCCGGGACAGTGAACACTGAAGCTTTCTTT. It yields the protein CASSPGTVNTEAFF.